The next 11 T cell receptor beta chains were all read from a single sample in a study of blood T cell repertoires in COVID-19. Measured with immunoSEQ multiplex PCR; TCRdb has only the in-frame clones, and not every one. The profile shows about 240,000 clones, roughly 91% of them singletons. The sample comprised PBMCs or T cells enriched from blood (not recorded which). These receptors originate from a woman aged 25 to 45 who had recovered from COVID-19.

The CDR3 DNA reads as TGTGCCAGCAGATGGGACAGCCAGAACACTGAAGCTTTCTTT. Translated, it gives CASRWDSQNTEAFF. This chain uses TRBV6-5 with TRBJ1-1; 7 nucleotides agree with TRBD1. Germline V lookup: CDR1 MNHEY, CDR2 SVGAGI. Germline trimming cut 6 bases from V and 1 base from J; bases unmatched to any gene: 5. The CDR3 sequence is 14 residues long.

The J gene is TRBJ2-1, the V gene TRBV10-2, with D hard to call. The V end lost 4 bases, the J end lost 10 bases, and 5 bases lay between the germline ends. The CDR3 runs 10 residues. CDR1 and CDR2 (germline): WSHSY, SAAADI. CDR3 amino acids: CASSALEQFF. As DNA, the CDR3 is TGCGCCAGCAGTGCACTAGAGCAGTTCTTC.

CDR3 residues: CASSETGWTNEKLFF. CDR3 DNA: TGTGCCAGCAGTGAAACAGGGTGGACTAATGAAAAACTGTTTTTT. The chain combines TRBV28 with TRBJ1-4, with D perhaps TRBD1 (6 bases). Germline lookup yields CDR1 MDHEN and CDR2 SYDVKM. The CDR3 covers 15 residues. V dropped 5 bases and J dropped 2 bases, with 12 bases sitting between them. Full variable domain (rest looked up from reference TRBV28 and TRBJ1-4): DVKVTQSSRYLVKRTGEKVFLECVQDMDHENMFWYRQDPGLGLRLIYFSYDVKMKEKGDIPEGYSVSREKKERFSLILESASTNQTSMYLCASSETGWTNEKLFFGSGTQLSVL.

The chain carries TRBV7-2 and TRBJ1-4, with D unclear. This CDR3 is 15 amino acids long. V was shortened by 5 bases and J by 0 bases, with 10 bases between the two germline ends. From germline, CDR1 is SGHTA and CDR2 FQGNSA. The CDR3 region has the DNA TGTGCCAGCAGCCCCGTCGGAGCAACTAATGAAAAACTGTTTTTT. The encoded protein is CASSPVGATNEKLFF.

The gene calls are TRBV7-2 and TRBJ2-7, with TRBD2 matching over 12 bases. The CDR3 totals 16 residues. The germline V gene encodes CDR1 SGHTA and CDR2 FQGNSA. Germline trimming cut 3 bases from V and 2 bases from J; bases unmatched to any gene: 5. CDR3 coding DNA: TGTGCCAGCAGCTTGAAACTAGCGGGAGGAGCCTACGAGCAGTACTTC. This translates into CASSLKLAGGAYEQYF.

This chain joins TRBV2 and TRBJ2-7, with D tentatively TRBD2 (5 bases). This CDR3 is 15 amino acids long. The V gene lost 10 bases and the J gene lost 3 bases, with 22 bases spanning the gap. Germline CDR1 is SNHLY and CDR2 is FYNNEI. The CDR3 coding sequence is TGTGCCAACCCGGGCGAGGGCGGCTACTACTACGAGCAGTACTTC. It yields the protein CANPGEGGYYYEQYF.

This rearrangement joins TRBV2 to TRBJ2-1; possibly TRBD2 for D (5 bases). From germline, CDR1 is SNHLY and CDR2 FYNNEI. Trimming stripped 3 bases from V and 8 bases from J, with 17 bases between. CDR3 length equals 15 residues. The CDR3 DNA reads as TGTGCCAGCAGTGAGAGAGTAGCGATCTCTCATGAGCAGTTCTTC. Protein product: CASSERVAISHEQFF.

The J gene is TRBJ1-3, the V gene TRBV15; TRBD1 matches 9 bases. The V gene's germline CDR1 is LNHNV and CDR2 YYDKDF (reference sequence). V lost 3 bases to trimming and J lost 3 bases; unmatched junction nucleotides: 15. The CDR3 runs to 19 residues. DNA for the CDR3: TGTGCCACCAGCAGGAGCAGGCCCGGGACAGGGTGGGTTGGAAACACCATATATTTT. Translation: CATSRSRPGTGWVGNTIYF. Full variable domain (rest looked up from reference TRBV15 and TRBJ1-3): DAMVIQNPRYQVTQFGKPVTLSCSQTLNHNVMYWYQQKSSQAPKLLFHYYDKDFNNEADTPDNFQSRRPNTSFCFLDIRSPGLGDTAMYLCATSRSRPGTGWVGNTIYFGEGSWLTVV.

In nucleotides, the CDR3 is TGTGCCAGCAGCCTCACAGGTGAGGTCACTGAAGCTTTCTTT. Amino acids: CASSLTGEVTEAFF. The V gene is TRBV7-3, the J gene TRBJ1-1, with D perhaps TRBD1 (5 bases). There are 14 residues in the CDR3. The germline V gene has CDR1 SGHTA and CDR2 FQGTGA. V lost 5 bases and J lost 4, with 14 bases in between. The full variable domain, completed using reference TRBV7-3 and TRBJ1-1, is GAGVSQTPSNKVTEKGKYVELRCDPISGHTALYWYRQSLGQGPEFLIYFQGTGAADDSGLPNDRFFAVRPEGSVSTLKIQRTERGDSAVYLCASSLTGEVTEAFFGQGTRLTVV.

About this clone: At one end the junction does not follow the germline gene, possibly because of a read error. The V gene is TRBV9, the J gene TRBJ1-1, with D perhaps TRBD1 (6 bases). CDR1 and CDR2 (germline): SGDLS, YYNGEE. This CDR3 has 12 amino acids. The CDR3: CASSSTGKISTF. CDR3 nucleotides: TGTGCCAGCAGTTCCACAGGGAAGATAAGCACTTTT.

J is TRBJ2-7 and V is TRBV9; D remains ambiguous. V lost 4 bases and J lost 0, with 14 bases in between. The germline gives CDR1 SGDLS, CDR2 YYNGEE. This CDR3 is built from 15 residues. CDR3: CASSPGHRDSYEQYF. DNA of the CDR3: TGTGCCAGCAGCCCTGGCCACAGAGACTCCTACGAGCAGTACTTC.